The T cell receptor (beta chain) under discussion was sequenced for a study of beta chain features in type 1 diabetes. Study-wide results and caveats: Researchers report that Type 1 diabetes patients had moderately but significantly shorter TCRB CDR3s across all four CD4+ subsets.

The entirety of the isolated RNA underwent reverse transcription, so expressed TCRB transcripts were sequenced. TCRdb's copy holds only in-frame clones and misses some; the assay was immunoSEQ multiplex PCR. The sample lists roughly 340,000 clones, roughly 14% occurring once. This clone was detected only a few times. Antigen: not known. The CDR3 is 17 residues long. V lost 2 bases to trimming and J lost 4 bases; unmatched junction nucleotides: 12. Germline lookup yields CDR1 LNHDA and CDR2 SQIVND (reference sequence). The receptor's source is a young woman with type 1 diabetes. Sequenced sample: naive CD4+ T cells from blood. The chain carries TRBV19 and TRBJ2-5; 8 bases line up with TRBD1. The CDR3 bases are TGTGCCAGTAGTATAAGGGGGACAGGAGGGGTAGGAGAGACCCAGTACTTC. It translates to CASSIRGTGGVGETQYF.